Listed here is a single TCR beta chain. The data were obtained in a study of T cell responses to AZD1222 COVID-19 vaccine. The germline V gene has CDR1 SGHTA and CDR2 FQGNSA. V was shortened by 3 bases and J by 7 bases, with 10 bases between the two germline ends. This CDR3 has 14 residues. TCRdb keeps only in-frame clones here, not all; method: immunoSEQ multiplex PCR. This sample has 200,000 or so clones, with approximately 90% found just once. The sequencing here drew on peripheral blood, taken on day 0 of AZD1222 vaccination. The sequence was obtained from an adult in good health. The genes are TRBV7-2 and TRBJ1-6, with D possibly TRBD1 on 6 matching bases. The CDR3 sequence is CASSFRTGNSPLHF. In nucleotides, the CDR3 is TGTGCCAGCAGCTTCAGAACAGGGAATTCACCCCTCCACTTT. The full variable domain, with the rest looked up from reference TRBV7-2 and TRBJ1-6, is GAGVSQSPSNKVTEKGKDVELRCDPISGHTALYWYRQSLGQGLEFLIYFQGNSAPDKSGLPSDRFSAERTGGSVSTLTIQRTQQEDSAVYLCASSFRTGNSPLHFGNGTRLTVT.